This record looks at one TCR beta chain sequence and its context. This CDR3 is built from 14 residues. Trimming removed 4 bases at V and 5 bases at J, with 10 bases between. Germline V gives CDR1 SGDLS, CDR2 YYNGEE. The data originate from a study of blood T cell repertoires in COVID-19. The data were produced by immunoSEQ multiplex PCR, yet TCRdb's version contains in-frame clones alone and is incomplete. The sample yields some 170,000 clones, approximately 90% seen once. The genes are TRBV9 and TRBJ1-6; D not resolved. The source is a woman aged 60-75 years who had recovered from COVID-19. Input material: peripheral blood. CDR3: CASSLGGDNSPLHF. CDR3 nucleotide sequence: TGTGCCAGCAGCCTCGGCGGGGATAATTCACCCCTCCACTTT. Full variable domain (rest looked up from reference TRBV9 and TRBJ1-6): DSGVTQTPKHLITATGQRVTLRCSPRSGDLSVYWYQQSLDQGLQFLIQYYNGEERAKGNILERFSAQQFPDLHSELNLSSLELGDSALYFCASSLGGDNSPLHFGNGTRLTVT.